Given below is one TCR beta chain in context. Its binding antigen is unknown. No qualities accompany the bases; no much larger clone lies one base away. Collaborating institutions collected whole blood in K2EDTA tubes following their own protocols. For TCRbeta analysis, collaborators shipped samples as frozen whole blood, isolated PBMCs, or DNA extracted from either of those sample types. The immunoSEQ Assay, a bias-controlled multiplex PCR, was used to amplify TCRbeta CDR3 regions from genomic DNA. The authors' analysis ran thus. The number of nucleated cells in each sample was estimated by amplification of reference gene primers within the assay. To quantify the absolute abundance of each unique TCRbeta CDR3 rearrangement, sequence reads were collapsed and filtered. For each sample, productive Simpson clonality was calculated as the square root of Simpson's diversity index across productive rearrangements. TCRdb stores this immuneACCESS table with in-frame sequences only. Part of the clones is absent; in the studies checked, under half of the shortfall reflects unresolved V genes, and no reason is known for the rest. The V and J calls and clone size come from that table; D and trimming were worked out from the DNA. This sample gives tens of thousands of clones in total; about four fifths of them show up just once. The top ten constitute roughly 5% of the sample.

The data are from a study of blood T cell repertoires in COVID-19 (TCRdb year 2020). Describing the broader study: The collaborator samples originated in the United States, Italy and Spain and spanned the acute and convalescent phases of COVID-19. The material from the prospective study consisted of cDNA or gDNA derived from T cells, B-cell-depleted T cells, or PBMCs. Subjects who had been exposed to COVID-19, were actively infected with it, or had recovered from it provided the deeply sampled blood TCRbeta repertoires that made up the dataset. A freely available public database, intended as a resource for researchers studying the immune response to SARS-CoV-2, is where the repertoires were released. The samples were drawn from the first 160 participants of the ongoing ImmuneRACE study and from some 1,300 subjects provided by 6 global collaborators. Nearly every sample came with metadata listing a de-identified subject ID, COVID-19 status, age in years and sex. Where available, HLA class I and class II types were taken from metadata supplied by the sample provider and were not determined by assay-based typing.

What the authors observed across the whole study: How much clinical and demographic metadata was included differed by source and by participant, and the metadata was provided uncurated.

The germline V gene yields MGHDK for CDR1 and SYGVNS for CDR2. The junction carries 9 bases between V and J, which are trimmed by 6 bases and 2 bases respectively. The CDR3 goes from the cysteine to the phenylalanine over 13 residues. The kept DNA is CDR3 alone, 39 bases in frame from the first base. The rearranged chain carries TRBV25-1 and TRBJ2-3, with no confident D gene call. Input material: peripheral blood. This receptor was taken from a human donor in a cohort sampled during active COVID-19. This receptor carries the CDR3 CASRTHNTDTQYF. The bases are TGTGCCAGCAGAACCCACAACACAGATACGCAGTATTTT.